This T cell receptor beta chain came from a study of blood T cell repertoires in COVID-19. Study information: From the United States, Italy and Spain came samples of acute and convalescent COVID-19.

The CDR3 length is 14 residues. Germline lookup yields CDR1 LGHNA and CDR2 YNFKEQ. V dropped 1 base and J dropped 3; count of bases not matched to a gene: 0. This clone occurred once. The identical CDR3 is also encoded by other nucleotide sequences in the sample. The assay was immunoSEQ multiplex PCR, and TCRdb's table has in-frame clones only and misses some. There are some 370,000 clones in the sample; around four fifths occur only once, and about 5% lies in the top ten. The clonotype was recovered from a woman in her forties or fifties who had recovered from COVID-19. The V and J genes are TRBV4-2 and TRBJ1-2; 9 nucleotides line up with TRBD1. The sample consisted of PBMCs or T cells enriched from blood (not recorded which). The chain's CDR3 is CASSQGTGDYGYTF. The DNA of the CDR3 is TGTGCCAGCAGCCAAGGGACAGGGGACTATGGCTACACCTTC.